A selection of T cell receptor beta chains follows, all from one sample in a study of T-cell reconstitution after alpha-beta-depleted transplantation in children. MiXCR was run by TCRdb on the PCR reads, yielding one entry per CDR3 protein. The table records 550,000 to 800,000 distinct CDR3 sequences, about 12% of them present only once. The specimen was PBMCs, collected before TCRalphabeta/CD19-depleted stem cell transplant. These receptor sequences come from a girl aged 2 to 9 with congenital amegakaryocytic thrombocytopenia, due to receive a stem cell transplant. Both conserved end residues are part of each CDR3. Each record gives: D gene, CDR3 length, V gene, J gene, clone size, CDR3 protein, CDR3 DNA. A D gene is named only where the DNA matches it firmly. A clone size is listed for some rows: how often the clone was seen (once, few, many), or a class if it is expanded.

.	11	TRBV5-1	TRBJ2-1	.	CASSIFGEQFF	TGCGCCAGCAGCATCTTCGGTGAGCAGTTCTTC
.	15	TRBV5-6	TRBJ2-1	.	CASSPTRVHYNEQFF	TGTGCCAGCAGCCCGACTAGAGTGCACTACAATGAGCAGTTCTTC
.	19	TRBV27	TRBJ2-6	.	CAHNTKERGNSSGANVLTF	TGTGCCCACAATACAAAGGAAAGGGGGAATAGCTCTGGGGCCAACGTCCTGACTTTC
TRBD2	18	TRBV20-1	TRBJ2-1	many	CSARGGLAGAYNYNEQFF	TGCAGTGCTAGAGGGGGCCTAGCGGGAGCCTATAATTACAATGAGCAGTTCTTC
.	13	TRBV6-4	TRBJ2-1	many	CASSDSERDEQFF	TGTGCCAGCAGTGACTCGGAGCGGGATGAGCAGTTCTTC
.	15	TRBV29-1	TRBJ2-6	many	CSVGEFYSGANVLTF	TGCAGCGTTGGGGAGTTCTACTCTGGGGCCAACGTCCTGACTTTC
TRBD1	16	TRBV12-3/TRBV12-4	TRBJ1-3	many	CASRPTPGTGANTIYF	TGTGCCAGCAGGCCAACACCCGGGACAGGGGCAAACACCATATATTTT
.	16	TRBV28	TRBJ2-2	.	CASSVLGFGCTGELFF	TGTGCCAGCAGCGTGCTAGGCTTTGGGTGCACCGGGGAGCTGTTTTTT
.	15	TRBV5-1	TRBJ1-2	few	CASSIFQPSNYGYTF	TGCGCCAGCAGTATATTCCAGCCCAGCAACTATGGCTACACCTTC
.	14	TRBV6-1	TRBJ2-1	many	CASSEVISRNEQFF	TGTGCCAGCAGTGAAGTTATCAGCCGCAATGAGCAGTTCTTC
.	15	TRBV19	TRBJ2-2	few	CASFRDSTGAGELFF	TGTGCCAGTTTTCGGGACTCCACCGGGGCCGGGGAGCTGTTTTTT
TRBD2	17	TRBV5-1	TRBJ2-1	.	CASRRGTSGRYDNEQFF	TGCGCCAGCCGTCGTGGGACTAGCGGGAGGTACGACAATGAGCAGTTCTTC
.	15	TRBV7-6	TRBJ2-1	few	CASSFAGGGDNEQFF	TGTGCCAGCAGCTTTGCCGGAGGAGGGGACAATGAGCAGTTCTTC
.	14	TRBV20-1	TRBJ1-3	many	CSARNIYSGNTIYF	TGCAGTGCTAGAAATATTTACTCTGGAAACACCATATATTTT
TRBD1	15	TRBV20-1	TRBJ1-1	few	CSAQPTGRGDTEAFF	TGCAGTGCTCAGCCGACAGGGCGGGGGGACACTGAAGCTTTCTTT
TRBD2	16	TRBV10-3	TRBJ2-3	.	CAISVVAGGSTDTQYF	TGTGCCATCAGTGTAGTAGCGGGAGGAAGCACAGATACGCAGTATTTT
.	11	TRBV3-1	TRBJ1-2	.	CASSHAGTPTF	TGTGCCAGCAGCCATGCCGGGACACCCACCTTC
TRBD2	15	TRBV5-1	TRBJ2-3	many	CASSFAGVSTDTQYF	TGCGCCAGCAGCTTTGCGGGGGTTAGCACAGATACGCAGTATTTT
TRBD2	19	TRBV5-1	TRBJ2-5	few	CASSFPPNFAGGLQETQYF	TGCGCCAGCAGCTTTCCCCCCAACTTTGCGGGAGGTCTCCAAGAGACCCAGTACTTC
TRBD2	15	TRBV27	TRBJ2-2	many	CASRTTSANTGELFF	TGTGCCAGCAGGACGACTAGCGCGAACACCGGGGAGCTGTTTTTT
.	11	TRBV5-1	TRBJ2-5	many	CASRAQETQYF	TGCGCCAGCAGGGCCCAAGAGACCCAGTACTTC
.	12	TRBV30	TRBJ2-3	few	CAWSVVADTQYF	TGTGCCTGGAGTGTAGTTGCAGATACGCAGTATTTT
TRBD2	15	TRBV5-1	TRBJ2-7	.	CASSSPGLAINEQYF	TGCGCCAGCAGCTCCCCGGGACTAGCCATCAACGAGCAGTACTTC
.	13	TRBV20-1	TRBJ1-2	.	CSAIPTGRHGYTF	TGCAGTGCTATCCCGACAGGACGGCATGGCTACACCTTC
TRBD2	14	TRBV28	TRBJ2-1	.	CASSLGGEGSEQFF	TGTGCCAGCAGTTTGGGGGGGGAGGGGAGTGAGCAGTTCTTC
.	17	TRBV24-1	TRBJ2-3	.	CATSDLRGGPSTDTQYF	TGTGCCACCAGTGATTTGCGAGGCGGTCCTAGCACAGATACGCAGTATTTT
.	14	TRBV6-1	TRBJ1-5	many	CASSPLVQAGPQHF	TGTGCCAGCAGCCCCCTAGTCCAGGCGGGGCCCCAGCATTTT
TRBD1	13	TRBV29-1	TRBJ2-2	many	CSGVTRGTGELFF	TGCAGCGGAGTAACCAGGGGGACCGGGGAGCTGTTTTTT
TRBD2	15	TRBV19	TRBJ2-1	few	CASSINLAGVNEQFF	TGTGCCAGTAGTATAAACCTAGCGGGAGTCAATGAGCAGTTCTTC
.	14	TRBV12-3/TRBV12-4	TRBJ2-7	few	CASSQQLGPYEQYF	TGTGCCAGCAGCCAACAGTTGGGTCCATACGAGCAGTACTTC
TRBD2	16	TRBV7-9	TRBJ2-1	few	CASSLSRTSGGNEQFF	TGTGCCAGCAGCTTATCACGGACTAGCGGGGGTAATGAGCAGTTCTTC
.	13	TRBV28	TRBJ2-7	.	CASRPTGSYEQYF	TGTGCCAGCAGACCAACAGGATCCTACGAGCAGTACTTC
.	15	TRBV7-9	TRBJ1-1	.	CASSLEGGGLTEAFF	TGTGCCAGCAGCTTAGAGGGAGGGGGTTTGACTGAAGCTTTCTTT
TRBD2	15	TRBV20-1	TRBJ2-3	.	CSATLAGGPTDTQYF	TGCAGTGCCACCCTAGCGGGAGGGCCGACAGATACGCAGTATTTT
.	17	TRBV21-1	TRBJ2-5	.	CACSILRLAGAQETQYF	TGTGCCTGCAGCATCCTGAGACTAGCGGGCGCCCAAGAGACCCAGTACTTC